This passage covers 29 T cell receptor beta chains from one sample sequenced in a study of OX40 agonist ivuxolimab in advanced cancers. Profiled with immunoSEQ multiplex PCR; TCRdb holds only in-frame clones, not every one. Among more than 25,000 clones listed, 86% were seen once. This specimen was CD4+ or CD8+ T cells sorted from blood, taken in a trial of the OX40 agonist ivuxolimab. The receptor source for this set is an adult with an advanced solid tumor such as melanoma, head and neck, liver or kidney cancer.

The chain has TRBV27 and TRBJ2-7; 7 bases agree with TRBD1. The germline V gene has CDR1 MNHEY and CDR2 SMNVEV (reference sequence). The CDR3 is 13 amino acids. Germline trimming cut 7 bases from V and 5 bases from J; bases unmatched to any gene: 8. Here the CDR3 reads CASTQGVGNEQYF. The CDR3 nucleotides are TGTGCCAGCACTCAGGGGGTGGGCAACGAGCAGTACTTC.

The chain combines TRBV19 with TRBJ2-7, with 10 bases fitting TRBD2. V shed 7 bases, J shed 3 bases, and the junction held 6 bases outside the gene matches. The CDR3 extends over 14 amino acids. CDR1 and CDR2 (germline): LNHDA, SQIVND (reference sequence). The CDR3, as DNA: TGTGCCAGTACCCCAGCGGGAGGGTACTACGAGCAGTACTTC. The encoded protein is CASTPAGGYYEQYF.

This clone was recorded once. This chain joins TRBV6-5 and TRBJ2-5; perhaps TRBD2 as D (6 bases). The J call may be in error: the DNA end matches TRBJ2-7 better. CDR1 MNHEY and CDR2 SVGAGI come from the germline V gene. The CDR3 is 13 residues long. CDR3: CASSYAGTYEQYF. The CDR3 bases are TGTGCCAGCAGTTACGCGGGAACCTACGAGCAGTACTTC.

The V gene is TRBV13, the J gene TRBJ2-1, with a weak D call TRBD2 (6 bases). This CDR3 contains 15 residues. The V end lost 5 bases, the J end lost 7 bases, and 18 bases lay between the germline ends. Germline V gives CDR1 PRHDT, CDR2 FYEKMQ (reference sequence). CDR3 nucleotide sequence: TGTGCCAGCAGCGAGGTCGGGGACTCCCAAAATGAGCAGTTCTTC. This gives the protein CASSEVGDSQNEQFF.

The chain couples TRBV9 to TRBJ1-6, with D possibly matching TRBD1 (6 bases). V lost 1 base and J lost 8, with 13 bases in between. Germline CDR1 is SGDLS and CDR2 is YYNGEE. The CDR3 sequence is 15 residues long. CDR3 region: CASSVLGQTDSPLHF. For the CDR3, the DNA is TGTGCCAGCAGCGTATTGGGACAAACGGATTCACCCCTCCACTTT. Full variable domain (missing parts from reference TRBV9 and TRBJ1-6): DSGVTQTPKHLITATGQRVTLRCSPRSGDLSVYWYQQSLDQGLQFLIQYYNGEERAKGNILERFSAQQFPDLHSELNLSSLELGDSALYFCASSVLGQTDSPLHFGNGTRLTVT.

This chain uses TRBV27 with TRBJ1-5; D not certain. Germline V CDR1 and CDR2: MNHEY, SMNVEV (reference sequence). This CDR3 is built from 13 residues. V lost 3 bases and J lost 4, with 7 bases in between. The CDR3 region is CASSFDGNQPQHF. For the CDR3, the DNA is TGTGCCAGCAGTTTCGACGGGAATCAGCCCCAGCATTTT.

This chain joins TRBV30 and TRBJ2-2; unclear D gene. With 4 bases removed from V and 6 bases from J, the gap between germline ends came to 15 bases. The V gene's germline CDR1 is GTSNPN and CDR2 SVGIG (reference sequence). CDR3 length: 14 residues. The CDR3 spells CAWKTAYRPGELFF. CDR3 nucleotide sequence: TGTGCCTGGAAGACGGCCTATCGTCCCGGGGAGCTGTTTTTT.

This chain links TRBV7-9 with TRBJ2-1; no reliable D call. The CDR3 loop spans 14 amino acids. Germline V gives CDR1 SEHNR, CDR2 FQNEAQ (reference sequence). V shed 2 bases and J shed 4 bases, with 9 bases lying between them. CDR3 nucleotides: TGTGCCAGCAGCTTACTTCCGCGGTACAATGAGCAGTTCTTC. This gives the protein CASSLLPRYNEQFF. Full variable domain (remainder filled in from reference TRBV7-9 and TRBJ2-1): DTGVSQNPRHKITKRGQNVTFRCDPISEHNRLYWYRQTLGQGPEFLTYFQNEAQLEKSRLLSDRFSAERPKGSFSTLEIQRTEQGDSAMYLCASSLLPRYNEQFFGPGTRLTVL.

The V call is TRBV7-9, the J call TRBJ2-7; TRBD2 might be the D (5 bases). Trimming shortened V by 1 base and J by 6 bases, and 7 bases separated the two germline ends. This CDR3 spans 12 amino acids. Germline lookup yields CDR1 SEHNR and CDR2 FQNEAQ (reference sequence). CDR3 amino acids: CASSLGGLEQYF. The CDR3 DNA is TGTGCCAGCAGCTTAGGAGGGCTCGAGCAGTACTTC.

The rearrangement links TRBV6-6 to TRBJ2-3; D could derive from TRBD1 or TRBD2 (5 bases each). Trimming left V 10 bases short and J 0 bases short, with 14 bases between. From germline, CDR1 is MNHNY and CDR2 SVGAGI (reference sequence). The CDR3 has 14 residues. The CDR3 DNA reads TGTGCCACCCTCCGGGGCCCAAGCACAGATACGCAGTATTTT. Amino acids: CATLRGPSTDTQYF.

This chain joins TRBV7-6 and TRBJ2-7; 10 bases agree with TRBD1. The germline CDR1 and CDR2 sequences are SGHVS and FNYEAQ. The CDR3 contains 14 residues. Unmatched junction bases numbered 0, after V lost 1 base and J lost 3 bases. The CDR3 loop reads CASSLGDRGYEQYF. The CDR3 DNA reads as TGTGCCAGCAGCTTAGGGGACAGGGGCTACGAGCAGTACTTC.

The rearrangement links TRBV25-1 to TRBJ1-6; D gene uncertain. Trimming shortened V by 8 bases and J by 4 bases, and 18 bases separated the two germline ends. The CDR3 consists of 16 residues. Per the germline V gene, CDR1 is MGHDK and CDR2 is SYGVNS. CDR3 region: CASQRTVNSYNSPLHF. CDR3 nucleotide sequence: TGTGCCAGCCAGAGGACGGTGAATTCTTATAATTCACCCCTCCACTTT. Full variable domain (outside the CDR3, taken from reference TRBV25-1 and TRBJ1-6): EADIYQTPRYLVIGTGKKITLECSQTMGHDKMYWYQQDPGMELHLIHYSYGVNSTEKGDLSSESTVSRIRTEHFPLTLESARPSHTSQYLCASQRTVNSYNSPLHFGNGTRLTVT.

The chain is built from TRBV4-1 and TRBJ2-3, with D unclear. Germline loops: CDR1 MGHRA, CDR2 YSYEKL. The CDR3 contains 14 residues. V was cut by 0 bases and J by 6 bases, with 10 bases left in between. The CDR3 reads CASSQDRSRDTQYF. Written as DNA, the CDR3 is TGCGCCAGCAGCCAAGATAGATCGCGCGATACGCAGTATTTT.

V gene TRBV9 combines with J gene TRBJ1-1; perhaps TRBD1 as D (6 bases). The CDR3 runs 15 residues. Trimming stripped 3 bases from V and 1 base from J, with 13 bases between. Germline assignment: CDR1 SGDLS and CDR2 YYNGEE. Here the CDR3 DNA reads TGTGCCAGCAGCGCCGGGAGGGGGTGGAACACTGAAGCTTTCTTT. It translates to CASSAGRGWNTEAFF.

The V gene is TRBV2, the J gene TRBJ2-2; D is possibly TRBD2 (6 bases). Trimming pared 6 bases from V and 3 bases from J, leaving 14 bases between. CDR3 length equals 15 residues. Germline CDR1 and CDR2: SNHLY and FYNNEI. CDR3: CASRLGRLDTGELFF. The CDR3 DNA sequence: TGTGCCAGCAGGTTAGGGAGGTTGGACACCGGGGAGCTGTTTTTT. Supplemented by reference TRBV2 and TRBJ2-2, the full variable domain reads EPEVTQTPSHQVTQMGQEVILRCVPISNHLYFYWYRQILGQKVEFLVSFYNNEISEKSEIFDDQFSVERPDGSNFTLKIRSTKLEDSAMYFCASRLGRLDTGELFFGEGSRLTVL.

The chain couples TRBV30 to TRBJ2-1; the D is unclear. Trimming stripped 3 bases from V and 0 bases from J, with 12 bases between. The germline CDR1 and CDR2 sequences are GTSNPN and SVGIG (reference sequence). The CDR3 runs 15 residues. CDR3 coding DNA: TGTGCCTGGAGCATAATAAAAAGCTCCTACAATGAGCAGTTCTTC. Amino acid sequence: CAWSIIKSSYNEQFF.

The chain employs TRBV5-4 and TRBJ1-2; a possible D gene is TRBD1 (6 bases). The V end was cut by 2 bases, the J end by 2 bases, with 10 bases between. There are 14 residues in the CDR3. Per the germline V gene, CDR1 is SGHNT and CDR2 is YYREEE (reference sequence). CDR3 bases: TGTGCCAGCAGCTTTTTCAGGGGAAACTATGGCTACACCTTC. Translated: CASSFFRGNYGYTF.

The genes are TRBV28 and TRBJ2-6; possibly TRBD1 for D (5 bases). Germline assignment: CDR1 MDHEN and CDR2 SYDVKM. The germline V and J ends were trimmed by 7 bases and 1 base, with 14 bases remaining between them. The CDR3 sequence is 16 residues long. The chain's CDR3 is CASNPGYPSGANVLTF. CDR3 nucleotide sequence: TGTGCCAGCAATCCAGGGTACCCTTCTGGGGCCAACGTCCTGACTTTC. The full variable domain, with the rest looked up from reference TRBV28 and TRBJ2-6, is DVKVTQSSRYLVKRTGEKVFLECVQDMDHENMFWYRQDPGLGLRLIYFSYDVKMKEKGDIPEGYSVSREKKERFSLILESASTNQTSMYLCASNPGYPSGANVLTFGAGSRLTVL.

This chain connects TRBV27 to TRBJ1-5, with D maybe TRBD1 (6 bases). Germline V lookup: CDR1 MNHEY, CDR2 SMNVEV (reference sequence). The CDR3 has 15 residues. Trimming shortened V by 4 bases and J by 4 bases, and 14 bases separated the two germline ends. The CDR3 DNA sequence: TGTGCCAGCAGTTCCCAAGGACAGTTAAATCAGCCCCAGCATTTT. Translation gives CASSSQGQLNQPQHF.

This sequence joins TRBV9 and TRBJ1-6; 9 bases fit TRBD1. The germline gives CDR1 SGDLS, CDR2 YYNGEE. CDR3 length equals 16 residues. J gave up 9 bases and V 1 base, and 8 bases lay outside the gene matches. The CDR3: CASSVSRDRVGSPLHF. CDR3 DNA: TGTGCCAGCAGCGTAAGCCGGGACAGGGTTGGTTCACCCCTCCACTTT.

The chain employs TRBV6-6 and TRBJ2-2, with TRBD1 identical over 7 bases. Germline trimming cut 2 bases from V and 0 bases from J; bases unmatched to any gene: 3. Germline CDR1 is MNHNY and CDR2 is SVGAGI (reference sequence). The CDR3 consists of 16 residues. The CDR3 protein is CASSYRDRANTGELFF. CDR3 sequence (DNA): TGTGCCAGCAGTTACCGGGACAGAGCGAACACCGGGGAGCTGTTTTTT.

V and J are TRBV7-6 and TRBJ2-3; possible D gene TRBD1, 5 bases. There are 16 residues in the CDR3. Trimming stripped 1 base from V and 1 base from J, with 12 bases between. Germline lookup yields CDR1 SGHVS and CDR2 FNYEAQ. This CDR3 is CASSLVESGRTDTQYF. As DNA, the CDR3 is TGTGCCAGCAGCTTAGTTGAATCAGGGCGCACAGATACGCAGTATTTT.

The chain's CDR3 is CASSLIGTSGSSYEQYF. The DNA of the CDR3 is TGTGCCAGCAGCTTAATCGGGACTAGCGGTAGCTCCTACGAGCAGTACTTC. The chain is built from TRBV7-3 and TRBJ2-7; TRBD2 matches at 11 bases. The V and J ends lost 1 base and 0 bases, in that order; junction bases with no gene match: 5. CDR3 size: 17 residues. CDR1 and CDR2 (germline): SGHTA, FQGTGA.

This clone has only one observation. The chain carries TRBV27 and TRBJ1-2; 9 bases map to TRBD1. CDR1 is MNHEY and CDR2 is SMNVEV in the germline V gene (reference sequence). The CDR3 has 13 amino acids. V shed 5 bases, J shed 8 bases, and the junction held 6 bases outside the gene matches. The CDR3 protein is CASSPGTGWGYTF. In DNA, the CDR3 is TGTGCCAGCAGTCCAGGGACAGGGTGGGGCTACACCTTC.

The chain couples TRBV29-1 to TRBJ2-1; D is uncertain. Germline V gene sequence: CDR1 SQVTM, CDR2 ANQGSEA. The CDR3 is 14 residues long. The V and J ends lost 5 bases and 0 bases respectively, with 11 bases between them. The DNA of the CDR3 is TGCAGCGTTCCCCTCCTAAGCTCCTACAATGAGCAGTTCTTC. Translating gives CSVPLLSSYNEQFF.

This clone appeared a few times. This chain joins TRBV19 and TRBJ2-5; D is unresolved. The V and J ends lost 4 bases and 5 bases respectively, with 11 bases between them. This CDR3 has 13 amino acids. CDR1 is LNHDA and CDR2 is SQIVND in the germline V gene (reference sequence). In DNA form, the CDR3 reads TGTGCCAGTAGTAGTGGATTTTGGGAGACCCAGTACTTC. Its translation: CASSSGFWETQYF.

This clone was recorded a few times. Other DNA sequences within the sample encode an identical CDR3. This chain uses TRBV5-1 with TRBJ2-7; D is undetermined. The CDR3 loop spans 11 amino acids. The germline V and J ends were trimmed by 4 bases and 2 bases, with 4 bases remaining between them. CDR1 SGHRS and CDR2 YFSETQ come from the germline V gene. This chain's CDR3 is CASSSTYEQYF. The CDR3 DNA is TGCGCCAGCAGCAGCACCTACGAGCAGTACTTC.

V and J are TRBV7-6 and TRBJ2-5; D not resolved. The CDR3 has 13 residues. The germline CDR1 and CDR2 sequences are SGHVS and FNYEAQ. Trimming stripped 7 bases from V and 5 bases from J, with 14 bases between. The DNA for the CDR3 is TGTGCCAGCATCCGTGGGTTAGGGGAGACCCAGTACTTC. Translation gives CASIRGLGETQYF.

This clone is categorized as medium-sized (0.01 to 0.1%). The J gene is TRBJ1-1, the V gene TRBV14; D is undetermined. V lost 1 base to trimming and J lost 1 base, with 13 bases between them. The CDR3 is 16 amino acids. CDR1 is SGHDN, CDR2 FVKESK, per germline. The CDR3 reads CASSQGRRQPNTEAFF. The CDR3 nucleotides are TGTGCCAGCAGCCAAGGGAGACGTCAGCCGAACACTGAAGCTTTCTTT.